This T cell receptor beta chain is drawn from a study of T cell responses to AZD1222 COVID-19 vaccine. Data came from immunoSEQ multiplex PCR; TCRdb stores just in-frame clones and leaves some out. The sample records fewer than 90,000 clones, just over 85% being singletons. Worth noting for this clone: Its antigen is unknown.

Study findings and constraints: Sampling captured repertoires only after the peak T cell response. The sample set comprised mostly white British donors with more females, and clonal diversity was possibly underestimated. The study found Spike-specific TCR breadth and depth rose after two AZD1222 doses. Mapped onto spike, vaccine-associated CD4 TCRs spanned it and were dominant at 160-218 and 743-854.

The specimen was peripheral blood, collected 28 days after the second AZD1222 dose. This clonotype was sampled from an adult who received the AZD1222 COVID-19 vaccine.

This CDR3 reads CASSQSRTGAIGYTF. CDR3 bases: TGCGCCAGCAGCCAATCCAGGACAGGGGCAATCGGCTACACCTTC. The chain carries TRBV4-3 and TRBJ1-2; 9 nucleotides agree with TRBD1. The CDR3 is made up of 15 amino acids. V gave up 2 bases and J gave up 8 bases; unmatched junction bases: 9. Germline assignment: CDR1 LGHNA and CDR2 YSLEER.